This T cell receptor (beta chain) was captured in a study of blood T cell repertoires in COVID-19. Study summary: Material from acute and convalescent COVID-19 was sourced from the United States, Italy and Spain.

In the original processing: How many nucleated cells were present was estimated from reference gene primer amplification. The protocol was immunoSEQ multiplex PCR, while the TCRdb copy is restricted to in-frame clones and leaves out a portion. V and J calls and clone size are those listed in that table; D and trimming were worked out from the DNA. This table holds 150,000 to 200,000 clones, roughly 84% found once. Assignments of participants to cohorts depended upon their own reported clinical history. With V trimmed by 0 bases and J by 5 bases, 7 bases remained unmatched. Germline V gene lookup returns CDR1 LGHNA and CDR2 YNFKEQ. This CDR3 has 16 amino acids. In its sample, this clone was seen once.

The sample consisted of PBMCs or T cells enriched from blood (not recorded which). This TCR derives from a man aged 70-80 years who had been exposed to COVID-19. The genes are TRBV4-2 and TRBJ2-3, with TRBD2 identical over 8 bases. The CDR3 loop reads CASSQDRLARGDTQYF. The DNA for the CDR3 is TGTGCCAGCAGCCAAGATAGACTAGCGAGAGGAGATACGCAGTATTTT.